The sequence of this TCR beta chain was determined in a study of blood T cell repertoires in COVID-19. About the research overall: Spain, Italy and the United States supplied samples that represented acute and convalescent COVID-19. PBMCs, B-cell-depleted T cells, or T cells were the source of the cDNA or gDNA that made up the material.

The CDR3 is 15 amino acids. In the authors' methods: Using reference gene primer amplification, nucleated cell counts were estimated. The data were produced by immunoSEQ multiplex PCR, yet TCRdb's version contains in-frame clones alone and is incomplete. D and trimming were read from the DNA, whereas the V and J calls and clone size are those reported in that table. The table lists more than 85,000 clones, approximately 93% of them singletons, with about 1% in the top ten. The sequenced sample consisted of peripheral blood. The genes are TRBV21-1 and TRBJ1-1; the table's D call, TRBD1, was not checked against the DNA. TRBV21-1 is labeled a pseudogene. This clonotype originated in a man aged 55-75 years with acute or convalescent COVID-19. The CDR3 sequence is CASNRQGGVSTEAFF. DNA for the CDR3: TGTGCCAGCAACCGACAGGGGGGAGTAAGCACTGAAGCTTTCTTT.